This T cell receptor beta chain was documented in a study of T cell changes during pregnancy in multiple sclerosis. The sample holds one count of this clone. The protocol was immunoSEQ multiplex PCR, while the TCRdb copy is restricted to in-frame clones and leaves out a portion. The table records some 130,000 clones, roughly 95% of them present only once. The germline gives CDR1 DFQATT, CDR2 SNEGSKA (reference sequence). Trimming removed 0 bases from V and 3 bases from J, with 3 bases in between. There are 11 residues in the CDR3. The chain joins TRBV20-1 to TRBJ2-7; the D is unclear. The material was peripheral blood, obtained after pregnancy. This clonotype was obtained from a female donor with multiple sclerosis, enrolled in a pregnancy study. The CDR3 nucleotides read TGCAGTGCTAGAGAACTCTACGAGCAGTACTTC. Protein product: CSARELYEQYF.